This T cell receptor (beta chain) is from a study of graft-versus-host responses after intestinal transplantation. Overall study: Recipients had multivisceral, liver-intestinal, or isolated intestinal transplants.

Assay: immunoSEQ multiplex PCR; the TCRdb copy retains only in-frame clones and omits some. The profile shows 80,000 to 100,000 clones, 85% to 90% of them singletons. With respect to this clone: Its specificity is not known.

Germline lookup yields CDR1 SGHAT and CDR2 FQDESV (reference sequence). Trimming pared 5 bases from V and 11 bases from J, leaving 18 bases between. The CDR3 sequence is 13 residues long. The chain combines TRBV11-1 with TRBJ1-1; D is perhaps TRBD1 (5 bases). The sequencing used unstimulated CD4+ T cells sorted from spleen or lymph node cells, collected before intestinal transplant. The TCR originated in a human donor who received an intestinal transplant. CDR3 DNA sequence: TGTGCCAGCAGCCTAGGAGAGGTTCGGGGGGCTTTCTTT. It yields the protein CASSLGEVRGAFF.